This T cell receptor beta chain comes out of a study of CD8 T cells in Susac syndrome. cDNA came from around 0.5 to 1 ug RNA primed by random hexamers. TCRdb reprocessed the immunoSEQ multiplex PCR reads with MiXCR, giving one entry per CDR3 protein. The repertoire holds roughly 220,000 distinct CDR3 sequences, with around 93% as singletons. The sequencing sample was made of CD4+ T cells from PBMCs. This TCR derives from a human donor with Susac syndrome.

In DNA form, the CDR3 reads TGCAGTGCTAGAAATCCAGCGGGGGAGGGGGAGACCCAGTACTTC. Translation: CSARNPAGEGETQYF. This chain uses TRBV20-1 with TRBJ2-5; 8 bases agree with TRBD2. Germline V CDR1 and CDR2: DFQATT, SNEGSKA (reference sequence). There are 15 residues in the CDR3. The junction had 10 bases not matched to a gene; V was cut back by 2 bases and J by 5 bases.